What follows are 27 T cell receptor beta chains derived from one specimen sequenced in a study of blood T cell repertoires in COVID-19. Method: immunoSEQ multiplex PCR; TCRdb's copy keeps in-frame clones and lacks some. The sample carries some 190,000 clones, about 88% recorded once. The sequencing input was peripheral blood. The receptor source for this set is an elderly woman with acute or convalescent COVID-19.

In this sample, this clone turned up once. The chain is built from TRBV28 and TRBJ2-3; TRBD1 matches at 9 bases. CDR3 length: 15 amino acids. Trimming took 7 bases from V and 4 from J; bases not matched to a gene: 9. Germline CDR1 and CDR2: MDHEN and SYDVKM. The CDR3 DNA is TGTGCCAGCAATCCGCCGGGACAGGGAGCAGATACGCAGTATTTT. Translating it yields CASNPPGQGADTQYF.

The sample holds a few counts of this clone. The chain is built from TRBV30 and TRBJ2-7, with 11 bases lining up with TRBD2. The junction had 8 bases not matched to a gene; V was cut back by 4 bases and J by 3 bases. CDR1 is GTSNPN and CDR2 is SVGIG in the germline V gene (reference sequence). The CDR3 runs 15 residues. The CDR3 DNA sequence: TGTGCCTGGAACTCGGGACTAGCGGCTCACTACGAGCAGTACTTC. This sequence encodes CAWNSGLAAHYEQYF.

V and J are TRBV4-2 and TRBJ2-2; 7 bases are shared with TRBD2. Germline V gives CDR1 LGHNA, CDR2 YNFKEQ. Trimming at V came to 2 bases and at J to 5 bases, leaving 8 bases not matched to a gene. CDR3 length: 16 amino acids. The CDR3 reads CASSQPGRSVTGELFF. CDR3 coding DNA: TGTGCCAGCAGCCAACCCGGGAGGTCCGTGACCGGGGAGCTGTTTTTT.

The chain employs TRBV3-1 (or the pseudogene TRBV3-2) and TRBJ2-7, with no clear D. The V end was cut by 1 base, the J end by 6 bases, with 7 bases between. In germline, CDR1 is LGHDT, CDR2 YNNKEL (reference sequence). The CDR3 length is 12 residues. The CDR3 protein is CASSQAPGEQYF. The CDR3 DNA is TGTGCCAGCAGCCAAGCCCCGGGCGAGCAGTACTTC.

The chain joins TRBV9 to TRBJ1-2; 7 positions agree with TRBD1. This CDR3 has 13 residues. CDR1 and CDR2 from the germline V gene are SGDLS and YYNGEE. Trimming removed 3 bases from V and 5 bases from J; junction bases left unmatched: 4. CDR3 sequence reads: CASSAGTEYGYTF. In nucleotides, the CDR3 is TGTGCCAGCAGCGCCGGGACAGAGTATGGCTACACCTTC.

V usage is TRBV5-1 and J usage is TRBJ1-1; weak D call: TRBD1 (5 bases). Trimming removed 6 bases at V and 3 bases at J, with 21 bases between. The CDR3 runs 16 residues. Germline V gene data show CDR1 as SGHRS and CDR2 as YFSETQ. CDR3: CASTTMGLGSDTEAFF. CDR3 DNA sequence: TGCGCCAGCACCACTATGGGGCTGGGGTCGGACACTGAAGCTTTCTTT.

The V gene is TRBV6-5, the J gene TRBJ1-1, with 7 bases matching TRBD1. Trimming removed 6 bases from V and 10 bases from J; junction bases left unmatched: 11. Germline V CDR1 and CDR2: MNHEY, SVGAGI. The length of the CDR3 is 13 residues. The CDR3 bases are TGTGCCAGCAGCCGTCGACAGGGTGAAGGAGCTTTCTTT. This sequence encodes CASSRRQGEGAFF.

The V call is TRBV7-2, the J call TRBJ1-1; TRBD1 might be the D (6 bases). In germline, CDR1 is SGHTA, CDR2 FQGNSA. V was cut by 2 bases and J by 0 bases, with 13 bases left in between. The CDR3 has 16 amino acids. CDR3 in DNA: TGTGCCAGCAGCTTATCGGCAGGGGACCTGAACACTGAAGCTTTCTTT. This codes for CASSLSAGDLNTEAFF.

V is TRBV5-4 and J is TRBJ1-2; D ambiguous. The CDR3 loop spans 14 amino acids. The V gene's germline CDR1 is SGHNT and CDR2 YYREEE (reference sequence). Trimming stripped 4 bases from V and 9 bases from J, with 19 bases between. CDR3 in amino acids: CASSPLVGRVSYTF. The CDR3 region has the DNA TGTGCCAGCAGCCCCTTGGTCGGGAGGGTTAGCTACACCTTC.

The rearrangement uses TRBV3-1 (or the pseudogene TRBV3-2) and TRBJ2-2; 7 nucleotides line up with TRBD2. J lost 3 bases, V lost 4 bases, and 8 bases had no gene match. CDR1 LGHDT and CDR2 YNNKEL come from the germline V gene (reference sequence). CDR3 length equals 16 residues. The CDR3 spells CASSPLSGGYTGELFF. CDR3 nucleotides: TGTGCCAGCAGCCCACTGTCGGGAGGATACACCGGGGAGCTGTTTTTT.

The rearrangement uses TRBV28 and TRBJ1-1; no clear D. Germline CDR1 and CDR2: MDHEN and SYDVKM. V gave up 2 bases and J gave up 10 bases, with 11 bases separating them. The CDR3 is 12 residues long. The CDR3 region is CASSLAARVAFF. CDR3 DNA sequence: TGTGCCAGCAGTTTAGCCGCCCGGGTAGCTTTCTTT.

The rearrangement uses TRBV7-2 and TRBJ2-2; 7 nucleotides align to TRBD2. V shed 6 bases and J 4 bases; nucleotides not matched to a gene: 8. Per germline, CDR1 SGHTA and CDR2 FQGNSA. This CDR3 is 15 amino acids long. CDR3 DNA sequence: TGTGCCAGCAGGAGGGGCGGGAGTGGCACCGGGGAGCTGTTTTTT. The encoded protein is CASRRGGSGTGELFF.

This clone was observed a single time. The CDR3: CASSENRDREFF. CDR3 nucleotide sequence: TGTGCCAGCAGTGAAAACCGGGACAGGGAGTTCTTC. J is TRBJ2-1 and V is TRBV12-3 or TRBV12-4; 9 bases map to TRBD1. V was clipped by 5 bases and J by 14 bases; unmatched bases: 7. This CDR3 spans 12 amino acids.

The chain combines TRBV30 with TRBJ1-2, with a tentative D call TRBD1 (5 bases). The germline V gene has CDR1 GTSNPN and CDR2 SVGIG (reference sequence). This CDR3 region has 15 residues. V dropped 0 bases and J dropped 2 bases, with 13 bases sitting between them. The CDR3 sequence is CAWSVKGAENYGYTF. CDR3 coding DNA: TGTGCCTGGAGTGTAAAAGGGGCGGAGAACTATGGCTACACCTTC.

The rearrangement uses TRBV19 and TRBJ2-2; TRBD1 matches at 12 bases. This CDR3 spans 15 amino acids. Germline-derived CDR1 and CDR2 are LNHDA and SQIVND (reference sequence). The ends lost 5 bases at V and 7 bases at J; junction bases unmatched: 5. This CDR3 reads CASSRDRGPNGELFF. In nucleotides, the CDR3 is TGTGCCAGTAGTCGGGACAGGGGGCCGAACGGGGAGCTGTTTTTT.

This chain connects TRBV27 to TRBJ1-2; D possibly corresponds to TRBD1 (5 bases). This CDR3 is 20 amino acids long. Trimming pared 4 bases from V and 1 base from J, leaving 28 bases between. Looked up from germline, CDR1 is MNHEY and CDR2 is SMNVEV (reference sequence). The CDR3 region has the DNA TGTGCCAGCAGTTCGGCCCTCGCGGGGGTTGGTTCGTCGGGTAACTATGGCTACACCTTC. Protein: CASSSALAGVGSSGNYGYTF.

The chain links TRBV15 to TRBJ1-2; TRBD1 is a possible D gene (5 bases). Trimming stripped 5 bases from V and 2 bases from J, with 9 bases between. This CDR3 region has 13 residues. Germline values: CDR1 LNHNV, CDR2 YYDKDF (reference sequence). CDR3 sequence (DNA): TGTGCCACCAGCCTCGACAGAAACTATGGCTACACCTTC. As protein: CATSLDRNYGYTF.

The chain is built from TRBV18 and TRBJ1-1; TRBD1 matches at 7 bases. V lost 3 bases and J lost 3; bases outside the gene matches: 1. Germline V CDR1 and CDR2: KGHSH, LQKENI. The CDR3 length is 13 residues. The CDR3 loop is CASSPGQHTEAFF. The CDR3 coding sequence is TGTGCCAGCTCACCGGGACAGCACACTGAAGCTTTCTTT.

The chain couples TRBV27 to TRBJ2-3; D ambiguous. The germline V and J ends were trimmed by 0 bases and 7 bases, with 8 bases remaining between them. This CDR3 is built from 13 residues. Germline assignment: CDR1 MNHEY and CDR2 SMNVEV (reference sequence). The chain's CDR3 is CASSLSPPNTQYF. Here the CDR3 DNA reads TGTGCCAGCAGTTTATCCCCCCCCAATACGCAGTATTTT.

The V call is TRBV6-2 or TRBV6-3, the J call TRBJ2-3, with D uncertain. The ends were cut back, 2 bases at V and 6 bases at J, with 3 bases in the middle. Germline CDR1 MNHEY, CDR2 SVGEGT. The CDR3 is 11 residues long. CDR3 nucleotides: TGTGCCAGCAGTTACGCGGATACGCAGTATTTT. It yields the protein CASSYADTQYF.

The chain carries TRBV11-2 and TRBJ2-7; possible D gene TRBD2, 5 bases. This CDR3 spans 14 amino acids. The V end lost 10 bases, the J end lost 2 bases, and 18 bases lay between the germline ends. Germline V lookup: CDR1 SGHAT, CDR2 FQNNGV. The CDR3 here is CATSQRVGAYEQYF. CDR3 coding DNA: TGTGCCACCTCCCAGAGGGTGGGCGCCTACGAGCAGTACTTC.

V and J are TRBV7-8 and TRBJ2-1; D may be TRBD2 (6 bases). The CDR3 is 16 residues long. Trimming cost V 2 bases and J 8 bases, with 19 bases left between them. The V gene's germline CDR1 is SGHVS and CDR2 FQNEAQ. The DNA for the CDR3 is TGTGCCAGCAGCTTATTACTAGCTGAGAGAATCGATGAGCAGTTCTTC. It translates to CASSLLLAERIDEQFF.

The chain is built from TRBV19 and TRBJ1-2; a weak D match, TRBD1 (5 bases). Germline-derived CDR1 and CDR2 are LNHDA and SQIVND (reference sequence). Trimming left V 6 bases short and J 1 base short, with 12 bases between. The CDR3 is 14 residues long. The CDR3 region is CASRGQGFNYGYTF. CDR3 coding DNA: TGTGCCAGTAGGGGTCAGGGTTTTAACTATGGCTACACCTTC.

The rearrangement uses TRBV9 and TRBJ2-7, with 8 bases identical to TRBD2. The CDR3 extends over 16 amino acids. Trimming cost V 1 base and J 3 bases; bases outside gene matches: 9. The germline V gene encodes CDR1 SGDLS and CDR2 YYNGEE. As DNA, the CDR3 is TGTGCCAGCAGCGTACTGTCCGCGGGAGGCCTCTACGAGCAGTACTTC. It codes for CASSVLSAGGLYEQYF.

J is TRBJ2-7 and V is TRBV6-2 or TRBV6-3; D might be TRBD2 (6 bases). Per the germline V gene, CDR1 is MNHEY and CDR2 is SVGEGT. The length of the CDR3 is 14 residues. Trimming took off 0 bases at V and 3 bases at J, with 9 bases between the two ends. The CDR3 is CASSYSQTSYEQYF. The CDR3, as DNA: TGTGCCAGCAGTTACTCACAGACTAGCTACGAGCAGTACTTC.

The chain recombines TRBV11-2 with TRBJ2-3; D is unresolved. With 4 bases removed from V and 0 bases from J, the gap between germline ends came to 11 bases. This CDR3 is 15 amino acids long. Germline V gene data show CDR1 as SGHAT and CDR2 as FQNNGV. The CDR3 spells CASSSPRYSTDTQYF. The CDR3, as DNA: TGTGCCAGCAGCTCTCCTCGCTATAGCACAGATACGCAGTATTTT. The full variable domain, with the rest looked up from reference TRBV11-2 and TRBJ2-3, is EAGVAQSPRYKIIEKRQSVAFWCNPISGHATLYWYQQILGQGPKLLIQFQNNGVVDDSQLPKDRFSAERLKGVDSTLKIQPAKLEDSAVYLCASSSPRYSTDTQYFGPGTRLTVL.

V gene TRBV2 combines with J gene TRBJ1-4, with 7 bases identical to TRBD1. The CDR3 is made up of 15 amino acids. After removal of 6 bases from V and 5 bases from J, the junction contained 9 bases not matched to a gene. Germline-derived CDR1 and CDR2 are SNHLY and FYNNEI. CDR3 protein: CASRSPGTVNEKLFF. DNA of the CDR3: TGTGCCAGCAGAAGCCCCGGGACAGTGAATGAAAAACTGTTTTTT.